The source of this T cell receptor beta chain is a study of blood T cell repertoires in COVID-19. About the study: Nucleic acid was either cDNA or gDNA, and it came from T cells, B-cell-depleted T cells, or PBMCs.

Trimming cost V 0 bases and J 1 base; bases outside gene matches: 3. This CDR3 has 18 amino acids. The germline V gene has CDR1 SGHNT and CDR2 YYREEE (reference sequence). Participants, roughly 18 to 90 years old, spanned 25 or so US areas. Participants were placed into cohorts based on the clinical history they reported. Recovery among Cohort 3 donors was established by two negative PCRs, clearance, or symptom resolution. This table comes from immunoSEQ multiplex PCR, and its TCRdb copy is limited to in-frame clones, with some not included. The table lists more than 200,000 clones, just over 90% of them singletons.

This TCR derives from a young woman who had recovered from COVID-19. The chain carries TRBV5-4 and TRBJ2-3; 15 nucleotides match TRBD2. The sample taken for sequencing was PBMCs or T cells enriched from blood (not recorded which). Here the CDR3 reads CASSLGTSGGARTDTQYF. The CDR3 DNA sequence: TGTGCCAGCAGCTTGGGGACTAGCGGGGGGGCCCGCACAGATACGCAGTATTTT.